This T cell receptor beta chain is drawn from a study of T cell clonality in common variable immunodeficiency. The repertoire was sequenced with immunoSEQ multiplex PCR; TCRdb's copy has only in-frame clones and lacks some. Listed for the sample are about 52,000 clones, none seen a single time. Notes on this clone: The read ends 3 residues shy of where the CDR3 ends; the end is completed using the germline J gene.

The CDR3 has 14 amino acids. Germline assignment: CDR1 LNHDA and CDR2 SQIVND (reference sequence). Specimen: peripheral blood mononuclear cells. The chain combines TRBV19 with TRBJ1-1; D is ambiguous. The clonotype originates from a person aged 18 to 75 in good health. CDR3 DNA (partial): TGTGCCAGTAGTAGTCTAGCGGGAGCGAACGAG. This gives the protein CASSSLAGANE. The full CDR3 is CASSSLAGANEAFF.